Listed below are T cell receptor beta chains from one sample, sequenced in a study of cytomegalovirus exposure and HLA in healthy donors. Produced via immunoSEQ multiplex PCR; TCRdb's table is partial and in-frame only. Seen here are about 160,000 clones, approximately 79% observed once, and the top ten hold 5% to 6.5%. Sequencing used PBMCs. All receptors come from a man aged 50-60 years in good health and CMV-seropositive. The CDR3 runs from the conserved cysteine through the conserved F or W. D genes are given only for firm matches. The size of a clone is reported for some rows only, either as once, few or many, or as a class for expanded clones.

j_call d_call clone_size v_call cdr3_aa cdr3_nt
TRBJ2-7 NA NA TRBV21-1 CASRQGGPYEQYF TGTGCCAGCAGGCAGGGAGGCCCCTACGAGCAGTACTTC
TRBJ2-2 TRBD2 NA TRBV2 CASRASSGRTSGELFF TGTGCCAGCCGGGCCTCTAGCGGAAGAACAAGCGGGGAGCTGTTTTTT
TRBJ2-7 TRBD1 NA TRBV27 CASRRGQGLSYEQYF TGTGCCAGCAGAAGAGGACAGGGTTTATCCTACGAGCAGTACTTC
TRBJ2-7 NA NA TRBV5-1 CASSLGLENEQYF TGCGCCAGCAGCTTGGGACTAGAGAACGAGCAGTACTTC
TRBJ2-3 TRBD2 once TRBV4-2 CASSHASAGPGADTQYF TGTGCCAGCAGCCACGCCTCAGCGGGGCCGGGGGCAGATACGCAGTATTTT
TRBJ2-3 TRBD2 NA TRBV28 CASNIRTSGSTDTQYF TGTGCCAGCAACATTAGGACTAGCGGATCCACAGATACGCAGTATTTT
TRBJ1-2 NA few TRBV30 CAWSVRQSGYGYTF TGTGCCTGGAGTGTCCGACAGTCCGGCTATGGCTACACCTTC
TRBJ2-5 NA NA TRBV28 CASIASQRTQYF TGTGCCAGCATAGCCAGCCAGAGGACCCAGTACTTC
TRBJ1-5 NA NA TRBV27 CASSWGGFTQPQHF TGTGCCAGCAGTTGGGGGGGGTTCACTCAGCCCCAGCATTTT
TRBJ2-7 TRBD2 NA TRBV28 CASKGTSGSYEQYF TGTGCCAGCAAAGGGACTAGCGGCTCCTACGAGCAGTACTTC
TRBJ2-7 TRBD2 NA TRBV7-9 CASSLIGLAGDEQYF TGTGCCAGCAGCTTGATAGGACTAGCGGGAGACGAGCAGTACTTC
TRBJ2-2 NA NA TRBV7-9 CSSSLDTGGELFF TGTTCCAGCAGCTTAGACACGGGCGGGGAGCTGTTTTTT
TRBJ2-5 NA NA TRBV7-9 CSSSLKLFREHSQETQYF TGTTCCAGCAGCTTAAAACTTTTCCGGGAGCACTCACAAGAGACCCAGTACTTC
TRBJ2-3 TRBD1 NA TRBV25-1 CASSIDQGASDTQYF TGTGCCAGCTCTATTGACCAGGGGGCGTCAGATACGCAGTATTTT